The 10 T cell receptor beta chains given below trace back to one sample, sequenced in a study of cytomegalovirus exposure and HLA in healthy donors. In the PCR, 60 Vbeta and 13 Jbeta primers were used. Assay used: immunoSEQ multiplex PCR; TCRdb lists only in-frame clones, some missing. The listing contains under 130,000 clones. Material for sequencing was PBMCs. All receptors derive from a man between 35 and 55 years old in good health and CMV-seronegative.

V is TRBV10-3 and J is TRBJ2-5; TRBD2 agrees at 9 bases. Germline CDR1 and CDR2: ENHRY and SYGVKD. V was pared by 6 bases and J by 0 bases, with 5 bases of the junction left unmatched. This CDR3 has 15 amino acids. CDR3 loop: CAIRKAGGYQETQYF. CDR3 coding DNA: TGTGCCATCAGGAAGGCGGGGGGGTACCAAGAGACCCAGTACTTC.

V gene TRBV6-5 combines with J gene TRBJ1-5; D perhaps matches TRBD1 (5 bases). Trimming shortened V by 5 bases and J by 4 bases, and 12 bases separated the two germline ends. The germline V gene has CDR1 MNHEY and CDR2 SVGAGI. There are 14 residues in the CDR3. The CDR3 here is CASSEGERNQPQHF. CDR3 in DNA: TGTGCCAGCAGTGAAGGGGAACGGAATCAGCCCCAGCATTTT.

The chain joins TRBV7-9 to TRBJ2-6, with unresolved D. The CDR3 has 15 residues. Germline V gene data show CDR1 as SEHNR and CDR2 as FQNEAQ (reference sequence). Trimming pared 0 bases from V and 3 bases from J, leaving 6 bases between. CDR3 sequence: CASSLAEVGANVLTF. CDR3 DNA: TGTGCCAGCAGCTTAGCCGAGGTTGGGGCCAACGTCCTGACTTTC.

This chain uses TRBV5-4 with TRBJ2-3; maybe TRBD2 (5 bases). CDR1 and CDR2 from the germline V gene are SGHNT and YYREEE (reference sequence). The CDR3 contains 15 residues. Trimming left V 2 bases short and J 3 bases short, with 13 bases between. As DNA, the CDR3 is TGTGCCAGCAGCTTCCCGTCGGGGAAGACAGATACGCAGTATTTT. Translation gives CASSFPSGKTDTQYF.

This chain connects TRBV15 to TRBJ2-3; 9 positions match TRBD2. Losses at the gene ends were 0 bases for V and 2 bases for J; bases not matched to a gene: 3. CDR1 and CDR2 from the germline V gene are LNHNV and YYDKDF (reference sequence). This CDR3 has 16 amino acids. CDR3 nucleotides: TGTGCCACCAGCAGAGAAGGCGGGAGGGTCACAGATACGCAGTATTTT. Translation gives CATSREGGRVTDTQYF.

The chain uses TRBV7-6 and TRBJ1-2, with 8 bases aligning to TRBD1. The CDR3 sequence is 11 residues long. Germline-derived CDR1 and CDR2 are SGHVS and FNYEAQ. Losses at the gene ends were 6 bases for V and 7 bases for J; bases not matched to a gene: 1. The CDR3: CASSQGAGYTF. The CDR3 DNA follows: TGTGCCAGCAGTCAGGGGGCTGGCTACACCTTC.

The chain links TRBV28 to TRBJ2-5; 8 positions agree with TRBD1. Trimming at V came to 3 bases and at J to 2 bases, leaving 2 bases not matched to a gene. Germline values: CDR1 MDHEN, CDR2 SYDVKM. The CDR3 has 14 residues. The CDR3, as DNA: TGTGCCAGCAGTTTGCGGGACAGGCAAGAGACCCAGTACTTC. Protein product: CASSLRDRQETQYF.

The chain uses TRBV7-9 and TRBJ1-1; no reliable D call. Germline CDR1 is SEHNR and CDR2 is FQNEAQ (reference sequence). CDR3 size: 15 residues. The V and J ends lost 3 bases and 0 bases respectively, with 11 bases between them. The CDR3 sequence is CASSFPLAMNTEAFF. The CDR3 DNA reads TGTGCCAGCAGCTTCCCCCTGGCCATGAACACTGAAGCTTTCTTT.

This chain joins TRBV30 and TRBJ2-3; 10 bases agree with TRBD2. With 3 bases clipped from V and 2 bases from J, the junction kept 5 bases outside the gene matches. The CDR3 spans 15 residues. The V gene's germline CDR1 is GTSNPN and CDR2 SVGIG (reference sequence). The CDR3 sequence: CAWRGLAPLTDTQYF. The CDR3, as DNA: TGTGCCTGGAGGGGACTAGCGCCACTCACAGATACGCAGTATTTT.

The chain couples TRBV14 to TRBJ1-5; 7 bases align to TRBD1. After removal of 4 bases from V and 8 bases from J, the junction contained 11 bases not matched to a gene. Germline CDR1 reads SGHDN; CDR2 reads FVKESK. The CDR3 length is 15 residues. The CDR3 loop is CASSPGTAPGEPQHF. The CDR3 DNA reads TGTGCCAGCAGCCCAGGGACAGCCCCAGGGGAGCCCCAGCATTTT.